This T cell receptor beta chain was captured in a study of cytomegalovirus exposure and HLA in healthy donors. General study results and limits: Available immune exposure information covered CMV serostatus only. TCR beta V- and J-gene trimming was later associated with a missense DCLRE1C variant.

The V end lost 5 bases, the J end lost 2 bases, and 11 bases lay between the germline ends. CDR1 is SGHVS, CDR2 FNYEAQ, per germline. CDR3 length: 14 amino acids. The table lists this clone with a count of one. Its antigen is undetermined. With 60 Vbeta and 13 Jbeta primers, the PCR was carried out. Using immunoSEQ multiplex PCR, the repertoire was profiled, and TCRdb retains in-frame clones only, with some absent. This sample has about 190,000 clones, with approximately 88% found just once. Sequencing was done on a sample of PBMCs. The clonotype comes from a boy aged 2 to 9 in good health and CMV-seronegative. The chain is built from TRBV7-6 and TRBJ2-3; no clear D. The CDR3 region is CASSPRGITDTQYF. CDR3 bases: TGTGCCAGCAGCCCCCGCGGAATCACAGATACGCAGTATTTT. Using reference TRBV7-6 and TRBJ2-3 for the parts outside the CDR3, the full variable domain is GAGVSQSPRYKVTKRGQDVALRCDPISGHVSLYWYRQALGQGPEFLTYFNYEAQQDKSGLPNDRFSAERPEGSISTLTIQRTEQRDSAMYRCASSPRGITDTQYFGPGTRLTVL.